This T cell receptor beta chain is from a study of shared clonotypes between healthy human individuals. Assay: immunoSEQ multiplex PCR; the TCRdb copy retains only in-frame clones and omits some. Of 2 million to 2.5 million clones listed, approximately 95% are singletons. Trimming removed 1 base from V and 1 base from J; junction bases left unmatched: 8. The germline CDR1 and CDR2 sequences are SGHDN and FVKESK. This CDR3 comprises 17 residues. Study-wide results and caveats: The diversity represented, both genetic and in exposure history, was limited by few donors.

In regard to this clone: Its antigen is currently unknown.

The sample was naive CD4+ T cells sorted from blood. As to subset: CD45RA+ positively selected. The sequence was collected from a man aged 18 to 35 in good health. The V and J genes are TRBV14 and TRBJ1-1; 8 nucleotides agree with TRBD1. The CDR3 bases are TGTGCCAGCAGCCAAGTTCGCACAGGGGGGAAGAACACTGAAGCTTTCTTT. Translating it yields CASSQVRTGGKNTEAFF.